One sample yielded the 25 T cell receptor beta chains listed below, sequenced in a study of blood T cell repertoires in COVID-19. Generated by immunoSEQ multiplex PCR, the TCRdb table keeps only in-frame clones and is missing some. The sample yields 450,000 or so clones, about 88% seen once. The specimen sequenced was peripheral blood. The receptors come from a man between 18 and 35 years old with COVID-19, enrolled during active disease.

V usage is TRBV13 and J usage is TRBJ1-3; D might be TRBD1 (5 bases). Germline lookup yields CDR1 PRHDT and CDR2 FYEKMQ (reference sequence). The CDR3 sequence is 16 residues long. V was clipped by 2 bases and J by 0 bases, with 11 bases between them. The CDR3 DNA follows: TGTGCCAGCAGCTTAAGCGACAGAATCTCTGGAAACACCATATATTTT. It codes for CASSLSDRISGNTIYF.

The chain couples TRBV19 to TRBJ2-5, with D hard to call. CDR3 length: 13 residues. V was pared by 3 bases and J by 3 bases, with 8 bases between. Per germline, CDR1 LNHDA and CDR2 SQIVND (reference sequence). The CDR3 region is CASSIGAEETQYF. CDR3 DNA: TGTGCCAGTAGTATTGGTGCAGAAGAGACCCAGTACTTC.

The chain carries TRBV6-5 and TRBJ2-5, with 7 nucleotides matching TRBD1. The V gene end was trimmed by 6 bases and the J gene end by 2 bases; junction bases not matched to a gene: 3. The CDR3 has 13 residues. Germline V gives CDR1 MNHEY, CDR2 SVGAGI. CDR3 bases: TGTGCCAGCAGGACGACAGGGCAAGAGACCCAGTACTTC. This sequence encodes CASRTTGQETQYF.

The rearrangement links TRBV12-3 or TRBV12-4 to TRBJ2-2, with D possibly TRBD2 on 5 matching bases. V lost 6 bases, J lost 6 bases, and 11 bases lay in between. The CDR3 covers 13 residues. CDR3 protein: CASRDSGPGELFF. CDR3 in DNA: TGTGCCAGCAGGGACTCTGGTCCCGGGGAGCTGTTTTTT.

This chain uses TRBV5-4 with TRBJ1-1, with 7 bases that match TRBD1. The germline gives CDR1 SGHNT, CDR2 YYREEE (reference sequence). The CDR3 spans 14 residues. Losses at the gene ends were 4 bases for V and 0 bases for J; bases not matched to a gene: 3. The CDR3 DNA is TGTGCCAGCAGCACCGGGACAGTGAACACTGAAGCTTTCTTT. It codes for CASSTGTVNTEAFF.

This clone was picked up a small number of times. The genes are TRBV6-4 and TRBJ1-5; TRBD1 is a possible D gene (6 bases). V lost 6 bases, J lost 5 bases, and 14 bases lay in between. The CDR3 is 14 residues long. CDR1 and CDR2 (germline): MRHNA, SNTAGT. Here the CDR3 DNA reads TGTGCCAGCAGCCCCGAGGGGGGGCATCAGCCCCAGCATTTT. This translates into CASSPEGGHQPQHF.

The chain employs TRBV5-4 and TRBJ2-3, with TRBD2 matching over 8 bases. This CDR3 has 16 residues. V lost 2 bases and J lost 0; bases outside the gene matches: 5. Per germline, CDR1 SGHNT and CDR2 YYREEE (reference sequence). CDR3 region: CASSFSGGQSTDTQYF. The CDR3 region has the DNA TGTGCCAGCAGCTTCAGCGGGGGCCAAAGCACAGATACGCAGTATTTT.

The V and J genes are TRBV5-6 and TRBJ2-2, with TRBD1 matching over 7 bases. Germline V gene lookup returns CDR1 SGHDT and CDR2 YYEEEE. The CDR3 totals 17 residues. J gave up 0 bases and V 0 bases, and 5 bases lay outside the gene matches. The CDR3 coding sequence is TGTGCCAGCAGCTTGGGGACAGGATATACGAACACCGGGGAGCTGTTTTTT. Its translation is CASSLGTGYTNTGELFF.

V and J are TRBV7-2 and TRBJ2-1; 9 bases line up with TRBD1. The CDR3 spans 15 residues. The germline V gene has CDR1 SGHTA and CDR2 FQGNSA. V was pared by 5 bases and J by 1 base, with 3 bases of the junction left unmatched. CDR3 region: CASSTDRGSYNEQFF. CDR3 coding DNA: TGTGCCAGCAGCACGGACAGGGGTTCCTACAATGAGCAGTTCTTC.

The chain combines TRBV24-1 with TRBJ2-2; 13 positions agree with TRBD2. V shed 5 bases, J shed 5 bases, and the junction held 13 bases outside the gene matches. The length of the CDR3 is 19 residues. Germline V lookup: CDR1 KGHDR, CDR2 SFDVKD. CDR3 nucleotide sequence: TGTGCCACCAGTGCCAAGGAGGAGGCACTAGCGGGAGGGACCGGGGAGCTGTTTTTT. Translating it yields CATSAKEEALAGGTGELFF.

The rearrangement joins TRBV25-1 to TRBJ1-2; no firm D call. This CDR3 is 12 amino acids long. Per the germline V gene, CDR1 is MGHDK and CDR2 is SYGVNS. The V gene lost 4 bases and the J gene lost 4 bases, with 7 bases spanning the gap. The CDR3 sequence: CASSGNSYGYTF. The CDR3 bases are TGTGCCAGCAGTGGTAACAGCTATGGCTACACCTTC.

The chain joins TRBV6-6 to TRBJ1-5, with TRBD1 matching 8 bases. The CDR3 has 13 amino acids. Looked up from germline, CDR1 is MNHNY and CDR2 is SVGAGI (reference sequence). V dropped 8 bases and J dropped 4; count of bases not matched to a gene: 4. CDR3 loop: CASLDRENQPQHF. The DNA of the CDR3 is TGTGCCAGCTTGGACAGGGAGAATCAGCCCCAGCATTTT.

The rearrangement uses TRBV6-1 and TRBJ2-4, with 8 positions matching TRBD2. Germline CDR1 MNHNS, CDR2 SASEGT. The ends lost 0 bases at V and 8 bases at J; junction bases unmatched: 0. CDR3 length: 13 amino acids. The CDR3 here is CASSEAREDIQYF. In DNA form, the CDR3 reads TGTGCCAGCAGTGAAGCGCGGGAGGACATTCAGTACTTC.

Concerning this clone itself: Within the sample, other DNA sequences also encode this same CDR3. The chain links TRBV14 to TRBJ2-1; 7 bases map to TRBD1. V trimming: 1 base; J trimming: 8 bases; junction bases outside the gene matches: 8. The germline CDR1 and CDR2 sequences are SGHDN and FVKESK. The CDR3 sequence is 15 residues long. The CDR3 coding sequence is TGTGCCAGCAGCCAAGGTAAAGGGGGCGGCTATGAGCAGTTCTTC. Residues: CASSQGKGGGYEQFF.

The CDR3 DNA reads as TGTGCCAGCAGTTGGGCTAACACTGAAGCTTTCTTT. Residues: CASSWANTEAFF. V and J are TRBV6-2 or TRBV6-3 and TRBJ1-1, with D unresolved. Trimming took off 4 bases at V and 2 bases at J, with 5 bases between the two ends. From germline, CDR1 is MNHEY and CDR2 SVGEGT. CDR3 length: 12 amino acids.

The chain has TRBV5-4 and TRBJ2-3, with 7 nucleotides matching TRBD1. Losses at the gene ends were 5 bases for V and 2 bases for J; bases not matched to a gene: 5. Germline V lookup: CDR1 SGHNT, CDR2 YYREEE (reference sequence). The length of the CDR3 is 14 residues. The CDR3 is CASSFQGVTDTQYF. CDR3 DNA: TGTGCCAGCAGTTTTCAGGGGGTCACAGATACGCAGTATTTT.

This sequence joins TRBV7-8 and TRBJ2-1; D is perhaps TRBD2 (5 bases). This CDR3 comprises 14 residues. Germline CDR1 is SGHVS and CDR2 is FQNEAQ. Trimming removed 5 bases from V and 6 bases from J, with 14 bases in between. This CDR3 reads CASSRGVLVNEQFF. CDR3 sequence (DNA): TGTGCCAGCAGCCGAGGTGTACTAGTCAATGAGCAGTTCTTC.

As to this clone: This specimen includes other DNA sequences encoding the same CDR3. The chain has TRBV2 and TRBJ2-7; 10 positions match TRBD2. Germline CDR1 is SNHLY and CDR2 is FYNNEI. J lost 4 bases, V lost 4 bases, and 4 bases had no gene match. This CDR3 spans 14 amino acids. The CDR3 nucleotides read TGTGCCAGCAGTGGGCTAGCGGGAGTGTACGAGCAGTACTTC. As protein: CASSGLAGVYEQYF.

This sequence joins TRBV6-5 and TRBJ2-3; 8 bases are shared with TRBD2. The CDR3 is made up of 15 amino acids. CDR1 MNHEY and CDR2 SVGAGI come from the germline V gene. J gave up 1 base and V 6 bases, and 6 bases lay outside the gene matches. This chain's CDR3 is CASSRTSFGTDTQYF. As DNA, the CDR3 is TGTGCCAGCAGCCGGACTAGCTTCGGCACAGATACGCAGTATTTT.

The chain couples TRBV11-2 to TRBJ2-5, with D possibly being TRBD1 (7 bases). The V and J ends lost 4 bases and 5 bases respectively, with 11 bases between them. Per germline, CDR1 SGHAT and CDR2 FQNNGV. CDR3 length: 13 residues. The CDR3 DNA sequence: TGTGCCAGCAGCTCATCAGGGGGGGAGACCCAGTACTTC. Protein: CASSSSGGETQYF. Variable domain in full (rest from reference TRBV11-2 and TRBJ2-5): EAGVAQSPRYKIIEKRQSVAFWCNPISGHATLYWYQQILGQGPKLLIQFQNNGVVDDSQLPKDRFSAERLKGVDSTLKIQPAKLEDSAVYLCASSSSGGETQYFGPGTRLLVL.

This chain links TRBV6-5 with TRBJ2-7, with TRBD2 matching 7 bases. The V gene's germline CDR1 is MNHEY and CDR2 SVGAGI. There are 14 residues in the CDR3. J lost 3 bases, V lost 6 bases, and 8 bases had no gene match. The CDR3 coding sequence is TGTGCCAGCAGCCACGGACTAGGAGGCTACGAGCAGTACTTC. It specifies CASSHGLGGYEQYF.

This chain uses TRBV2 with TRBJ1-6, with D hard to call. Trimming removed 0 bases at V and 9 bases at J, with 12 bases between. This CDR3 has 15 amino acids. Germline V CDR1 and CDR2: SNHLY, FYNNEI. CDR3 protein: CASSEAGGGGSPLHF. CDR3 in DNA: TGTGCCAGCAGTGAAGCGGGAGGCGGCGGTTCACCCCTCCACTTT.

In this sample, this clone turned up once. The rearrangement uses TRBV5-1 and TRBJ2-7, with D tentatively TRBD2 (6 bases). The V gene lost 0 bases and the J gene lost 9 bases, with 16 bases spanning the gap. Germline CDR1 reads SGHRS; CDR2 reads YFSETQ. The CDR3 spans 14 residues. The CDR3 region is CASSLGEEVVGQYF. The CDR3 bases are TGCGCCAGCAGCTTGGGGGAGGAGGTTGTTGGGCAGTACTTC.

The gene calls are TRBV19 and TRBJ2-5; 8 bases map to TRBD2. Germline assignment: CDR1 LNHDA and CDR2 SQIVND (reference sequence). V was pared by 8 bases and J by 1 base, with 12 bases of the junction left unmatched. The CDR3 contains 16 residues. The DNA for the CDR3 is TGTGCCAGTTCGTCGTCGTCGGGGGGGTTCCAAGAGACCCAGTACTTC. Residues: CASSSSSGGFQETQYF.

V is TRBV19 and J is TRBJ2-5, with 7 positions matching TRBD1. The germline V gene has CDR1 LNHDA and CDR2 SQIVND (reference sequence). The V and J ends lost 1 base and 4 bases, in that order; junction bases with no gene match: 3. The CDR3 is 14 residues long. CDR3 region: CASSIVAGGETQYF. As DNA, the CDR3 is TGTGCCAGTAGTATAGTGGCAGGGGGAGAGACCCAGTACTTC.